Sequencing of this TCR beta chain was carried out in a study of OX40 agonist ivuxolimab in advanced cancers. Study in general: Of mixed ages from about 23 to 79 and averaging around 60 years, the group was roughly 83% male. Therapy given before enrollment (anti-PD-1, anti-PD-L1 or anti-CTLA-4) was allowed, and under 45% had some. Whole-study results and caveats: Some of the lowest clonal expansion was seen in partial responders at 0.1-3.0 mg/kg.

As concerns this clone: As yet, its antigen is unknown.

Autoimmune disease history or systemic immunosuppression was exclusionary. The assay was immunoSEQ multiplex PCR, and TCRdb's table has in-frame clones only and misses some. The repertoire holds roughly 60,000 clones, around 93% seen once, with roughly 3.8% in the top ten. This TCR derives from an adult with an advanced solid tumor such as melanoma, head and neck, liver or kidney cancer. Source: CD4+ or CD8+ T cells sorted from blood, taken in a trial of the OX40 agonist ivuxolimab.

In DNA, the CDR3 is TGCGCCAGCAGCCAAGTGGGGACTAGGGCCGGGGAGCTGTTTTTT. It is translated as CASSQVGTRAGELFF. The V and J genes are TRBV4-1 and TRBJ2-2; the match to TRBD2 covers 8 bases. V trimming: 1 base; J trimming: 6 bases; junction bases outside the gene matches: 4. This CDR3 contains 15 residues. Germline V gene sequence: CDR1 MGHRA, CDR2 YSYEKL.